This T cell receptor (beta chain) was recorded in a study of regulatory T cells in long-lasting Graves disease. Study outcomes and limitations: Sharing of public clonotypes was greater in persistent patients (roughly 2,600) than in new patients (fewer than 1,000). Accuracy was possibly reduced by small sample size.

Germline lookup yields CDR1 LNHNV and CDR2 YYDKDF (reference sequence). The CDR3 length is 14 residues. Trimming pared 2 bases from V and 5 bases from J, leaving 12 bases between. This clonotype occurred many times. Its antigen remains unidentified. Time point meaning: newly diagnosed GD, antithyroid drugs for less than 3 months. Construction of the TCR library relied on RNA isolated from PBMCs. TCR beta libraries were built with iRepertoire HTBI primers and Arm-PCR of CDR3 regions. In the authors' methods: Throughout the samples, researchers identified roughly 60 TRBV and approximately 15 TRBJ segments. TCRdb analysed the multiplex PCR reads with MiXCR anew, one entry per CDR3 protein. V and J calls and clone size were set by TCRdb, not the authors. The sample lists a few hundred thousand distinct CDR3 sequences, just over 20% seen once, with about 15% in the top ten.

Specimen: peripheral blood mononuclear cells (PBMCs), collected at new diagnosis, from a patient treated with antithyroid drugs. The clonotype comes from a female donor with Graves disease. The V gene is TRBV15, the J gene TRBJ2-5, with TRBD2 as a possible D gene (6 bases). CDR3 nucleotides: TGTGCCACCAGCAGACCGGGACTCGCCGAGACCCAGTACTTC. This encodes CATSRPGLAETQYF.